A single sample gave rise to the 27 T cell receptor beta chains below, sequenced in a study of spatial heterogeneity in lung cancer. TCRdb ran MiXCR on the 5' RACE reads and lists one entry per CDR3 protein. Among 20,000 to 30,000 distinct CDR3 sequences listed, roughly 5.6% were seen once. Time point noted: blood at routine non-recurrence follow-up after resection. Tumor, nontumor lung or frozen PBMC supplied whole RNA, sequenced without sorting. The sequenced sample was PBMCs, obtained at follow-up. The receptor source for this set is a male donor with early-stage non-small cell lung cancer.

This clonotype came up a few times. This chain connects TRBV20-1 to TRBJ2-3, with TRBD2 matching 9 bases. This CDR3 has 16 residues. Germline V gene sequence: CDR1 DFQATT, CDR2 SNEGSKA (reference sequence). V gave up 5 bases and J gave up 4 bases; unmatched junction bases: 13. CDR3 sequence (DNA): TGCAGTGCTCGGCGGGCGGGAGGGCCAATGGCAGATACGCAGTATTTT. Residues: CSARRAGGPMADTQYF.

The rearrangement links TRBV7-2 to TRBJ1-6; perhaps TRBD1 as D (5 bases). CDR3 size: 16 residues. The germline CDR1 and CDR2 sequences are SGHTA and FQGNSA. Trimming took 0 bases from V and 7 from J, leaving 13 bases between them. Written as DNA, the CDR3 is TGTGCCAGCAGCTTAGCGCTCGCACAGGTAAATTCACCCCTCCACTTT. It is translated as CASSLALAQVNSPLHF.

The V and J genes are TRBV24-1 and TRBJ2-3; D is uncertain. Looked up from germline, CDR1 is KGHDR and CDR2 is SFDVKD. Trimming shortened V by 5 bases and J by 6 bases, and 5 bases separated the two germline ends. The CDR3 runs to 11 residues. The CDR3 nucleotides are TGTGCCACCAGTGTCGAGGATACGCAGTATTTT. Translating gives CATSVEDTQYF.

This clonotype was counted ten times or more. CDR3 bases: TGTGCCAGCAGACCTCTGAGAGCTAGCGGGCGTAATGAGCAGTTCTTC. Amino acid sequence: CASRPLRASGRNEQFF. The chain recombines TRBV12-3 or TRBV12-4 with TRBJ2-1, with TRBD2 identical over 8 bases. The CDR3 totals 16 residues. Trimming at V came to 6 bases and at J to 7 bases, leaving 14 bases not matched to a gene.

This clonotype was seen many times. DNA for the CDR3: TGTGCCAGCAGCCCCCAAAGGGACAATGAGCAGTTCTTC. The encoded protein is CASSPQRDNEQFF. This chain joins TRBV7-3 and TRBJ2-1, with D uncertain. The CDR3 is made up of 13 amino acids. V lost 5 bases and J 5 bases, leaving 10 bases between the germline ends. CDR1 and CDR2 (germline): SGHTA, FQGTGA.

This clonotype was counted at least ten times. The rearrangement uses TRBV5-1 and TRBJ2-2; 7 bases fit TRBD1. This CDR3 has 16 residues. J lost 1 base, V lost 2 bases, and 5 bases had no gene match. Germline V CDR1 and CDR2: SGHRS, YFSETQ. This chain's CDR3 is CASSFRDSLNTGELFF. In DNA form, the CDR3 reads TGCGCCAGCAGCTTTCGGGACAGCTTGAACACCGGGGAGCTGTTTTTT.

In its sample, this clonotype was seen many times. The V and J genes are TRBV7-9 and TRBJ1-4; no clear D gene. This CDR3 comprises 15 residues. V lost 1 base, J lost 4 bases, and 10 bases lay in between. The germline V gene has CDR1 SEHNR and CDR2 FQNEAQ (reference sequence). CDR3 coding DNA: TGTGCCAGCAGCTTAGGCGAGAGTAGTAATGAAAAACTGTTTTTT. It is translated as CASSLGESSNEKLFF.

This clonotype was seen repeatedly, ten times or more. The gene calls are TRBV5-1 and TRBJ1-1; a possible D gene is TRBD1 (6 bases). CDR1 SGHRS and CDR2 YFSETQ come from the germline V gene. This CDR3 is 14 amino acids long. Trimming took 2 bases from V and 3 from J, leaving 11 bases between them. CDR3 residues: CASSFSGEYTEAFF. The CDR3 DNA reads as TGCGCCAGCAGCTTTTCAGGGGAGTACACTGAAGCTTTCTTT.

This clonotype ranks as medium-sized. This sequence joins TRBV29-1 and TRBJ2-1, with a possible D match to TRBD1 (6 bases). The CDR3 extends over 14 amino acids. CDR1 SQVTM and CDR2 ANQGSEA come from the germline V gene. The V and J ends lost 5 bases and 8 bases respectively, with 19 bases between them. CDR3 nucleotides: TGCAGCGTTTCTGGACAGTCGATCGGCTATGAGCAGTTCTTC. It is translated as CSVSGQSIGYEQFF.

This clonotype was detected a few times. This chain joins TRBV5-5 and TRBJ2-7, with D unclear. V was clipped by 4 bases and J by 1 base, with 9 bases between them. Germline V gene lookup returns CDR1 SGHKS and CDR2 YYEKEE (reference sequence). CDR3 size: 13 residues. CDR3 protein: CASSRWRSYEQYF. The DNA of the CDR3 is TGTGCCAGCAGCCGTTGGCGTTCCTACGAGCAGTACTTC.

This clonotype was counted many times. The chain has TRBV7-9 and TRBJ2-7, with D tentatively TRBD2 (6 bases). The CDR3 consists of 15 residues. The germline V gene encodes CDR1 SEHNR and CDR2 FQNEAQ (reference sequence). Trimming shortened V by 5 bases and J by 3 bases, and 17 bases separated the two germline ends. The CDR3 reads CASSPGRLVGYEQYV. The DNA for the CDR3 is TGTGCCAGCAGCCCAGGCCGACTAGTAGGCTACGAGCAGTACGTC.

This clonotype was counted at least ten times. This chain connects TRBV7-9 to TRBJ2-1; 11 positions match TRBD2. The CDR3 spans 16 residues. Germline V gene sequence: CDR1 SEHNR, CDR2 FQNEAQ (reference sequence). V lost 5 bases and J lost 2; bases outside the gene matches: 5. Written as DNA, the CDR3 is TGTGCCAGCAGCCTATTGACTAGCGGGGCCTACAATGAGCAGTTCTTC. Translated, it gives CASSLLTSGAYNEQFF.

Many counts were recorded for this clonotype. The chain recombines TRBV20-1 with TRBJ2-2; TRBD1 is a possible D gene (5 bases). The V end was cut by 1 base, the J end by 3 bases, with 15 bases between. Germline CDR1 reads DFQATT; CDR2 reads SNEGSKA (reference sequence). This CDR3 spans 16 amino acids. The CDR3 loop reads CSARAGWGLDTGELFF. The CDR3 DNA reads TGCAGTGCTAGAGCTGGCTGGGGCTTAGACACCGGGGAGCTGTTTTTT.

The table lists this clonotype with a few counts. The chain carries TRBV2 and TRBJ2-2; a possible D gene is TRBD2 (7 bases). Trimming pared 4 bases from V and 2 bases from J, leaving 8 bases between. This CDR3 is built from 14 residues. Germline loops: CDR1 SNHLY, CDR2 FYNNEI. CDR3 sequence reads: CASSGGGNTGELFF. As DNA, the CDR3 is TGTGCCAGCAGTGGCGGGGGCAACACCGGGGAGCTGTTTTTT.

This clonotype was counted between two and nine times. The rearrangement joins TRBV3-1 to TRBJ1-4; 7 bases line up with TRBD1. V was pared by 1 base and J by 9 bases, with 2 bases of the junction left unmatched. This CDR3 comprises 13 residues. From germline, CDR1 is LGHDT and CDR2 YNNKEL (reference sequence). Here the CDR3 reads CASSQGGQKKLFF. The CDR3 DNA sequence: TGTGCCAGCAGCCAAGGGGGACAGAAAAAACTGTTTTTT.

This clonotype showed up many times. The chain links TRBV7-3 to TRBJ2-1; a weak D match, TRBD1 (5 bases). The CDR3 covers 13 residues. CDR1 is SGHTA, CDR2 FQGTGA, per germline. The V end lost 2 bases, the J end lost 4 bases, and 6 bases lay between the germline ends. CDR3 in DNA: TGTGCCAGCAGCTTACAGGGATACAATGAGCAGTTCTTC. Its translation: CASSLQGYNEQFF.

This clonotype was counted many times. This chain joins TRBV5-4 and TRBJ1-4; 10 nucleotides match TRBD1. V was pared by 4 bases and J by 7 bases, with 4 bases of the junction left unmatched. Per germline, CDR1 SGHNT and CDR2 YYREEE (reference sequence). This CDR3 has 14 amino acids. The CDR3 nucleotides are TGTGCCAGCAGCCGACAGGGGGCTTTTGAAAAACTGTTTTTT. Amino acid sequence: CASSRQGAFEKLFF.

This clonotype came up many times. CDR3 sequence reads: CASSGWDGTGELFF. The CDR3 bases are TGTGCCAGCAGCGGCTGGGACGGCACCGGGGAGCTGTTTTTT. The J gene is TRBJ2-2, the V gene TRBV4-2; D possibly uses TRBD1 or TRBD2 (5 bases each). Germline V gene data show CDR1 as LGHNA and CDR2 as YNFKEQ. Trimming removed 5 bases from V and 4 bases from J, with 11 bases in between. The CDR3 consists of 14 residues.

The rearrangement links TRBV6-6 to TRBJ1-4; D uncertain. Trimming cost V 3 bases and J 3 bases, with 8 bases left between them. This CDR3 region has 14 residues. Germline V lookup: CDR1 MNHNY, CDR2 SVGAGI (reference sequence). CDR3 DNA sequence: TGTGCCAGCAGTTATCAGAGGGCTAATGAAAAACTGTTTTTT. It translates to CASSYQRANEKLFF.

This clonotype has a handful of counts. The rearrangement links TRBV7-2 to TRBJ1-2, with 9 bases matching TRBD1. The germline V gene has CDR1 SGHTA and CDR2 FQGNSA. The CDR3 contains 15 residues. V was clipped by 3 bases and J by 7 bases; unmatched bases: 9. The CDR3 is CASSLDPGQGVGYTF. CDR3 coding DNA: TGTGCCAGCAGCTTGGACCCGGGACAGGGAGTTGGCTACACCTTC.

This clonotype was recorded at least ten times. The V call is TRBV7-3, the J call TRBJ2-5, with TRBD2 identical over 8 bases. The germline CDR1 and CDR2 sequences are SGHTA and FQGTGA. With 5 bases clipped from V and 4 bases from J, the junction kept 6 bases outside the gene matches. The CDR3 has 14 residues. The CDR3 here is CASSAAGGGETQYF. The DNA of the CDR3 is TGTGCCAGCAGCGCTGCGGGAGGAGGAGAGACCCAGTACTTC. The full variable domain, with the rest looked up from reference TRBV7-3 and TRBJ2-5, is GAGVSQTPSNKVTEKGKYVELRCDPISGHTALYWYRQSLGQGPEFLIYFQGTGAADDSGLPNDRFFAVRPEGSVSTLKIQRTERGDSAVYLCASSAAGGGETQYFGPGTRLLVL.

Relative to its sample, this clonotype is medium-sized. V and J are TRBV10-3 and TRBJ2-5; no definite D call. The CDR3 contains 14 residues. The V gene's germline CDR1 is ENHRY and CDR2 SYGVKD. The germline V and J ends were trimmed by 4 bases and 0 bases, with 9 bases remaining between them. The CDR3 nucleotides are TGTGCCATCAGTGTAGGTCGAAACCAAGAGACCCAGTACTTC. Residues: CAISVGRNQETQYF.

This clonotype was found many times. The chain combines TRBV12-3 or TRBV12-4 with TRBJ2-3; D remains unclear. Trimming pared 3 bases from V and 3 bases from J, leaving 4 bases between. There are 12 residues in the CDR3. This CDR3 is CASSFWTDTQYF. The CDR3 nucleotides are TGTGCCAGCAGTTTTTGGACAGATACGCAGTATTTT.

This clonotype was recorded at least ten times. The chain couples TRBV9 to TRBJ2-3; D remains ambiguous. The V and J ends lost 4 bases and 1 base respectively, with 13 bases between them. The CDR3 is made up of 15 amino acids. The V gene's germline CDR1 is SGDLS and CDR2 YYNGEE. For the CDR3, the DNA is TGTGCCAGCAGCCTTGACTTACTCCGCACAGATACGCAGTATTTT. Its translation is CASSLDLLRTDTQYF. Full variable domain (rest looked up from reference TRBV9 and TRBJ2-3): DSGVTQTPKHLITATGQRVTLRCSPRSGDLSVYWYQQSLDQGLQFLIQYYNGEERAKGNILERFSAQQFPDLHSELNLSSLELGDSALYFCASSLDLLRTDTQYFGPGTRLTVL.

In its sample, this clonotype was seen many times. This sequence joins TRBV2 and TRBJ2-3; tentative D call: TRBD1 (5 bases). Per germline, CDR1 SNHLY and CDR2 FYNNEI. V shed 6 bases and J shed 0 bases, with 16 bases lying between them. The CDR3 contains 16 residues. CDR3 bases: TGTGCCAGCAGGGAAAGACAGCTTACTAGCACAGATACGCAGTATTTT. It codes for CASRERQLTSTDTQYF.

This clonotype has only a few counts. The rearrangement uses TRBV7-2 and TRBJ1-6, with D possibly matching TRBD1 (5 bases). Germline values: CDR1 SGHTA, CDR2 FQGNSA. V lost 1 base to trimming and J lost 9 bases, with 13 bases between them. There are 15 residues in the CDR3. Here the CDR3 reads CASSLGGGTISPLHF. In DNA, the CDR3 is TGTGCCAGCAGCTTAGGTGGAGGGACGATTTCACCCCTCCACTTT.

The V and J genes are TRBV5-5 and TRBJ1-2, with D possibly being TRBD1 (5 bases). CDR3 length: 12 residues. The germline V gene has CDR1 SGHKS and CDR2 YYEKEE (reference sequence). Trimming left V 7 bases short and J 2 bases short, with 9 bases between. The CDR3 here is CASGDGNYGYTF. The CDR3 DNA follows: TGTGCCAGCGGGGACGGGAACTATGGCTACACCTTC.